This T cell receptor (beta chain) is drawn from a study of regulatory T cells in long-lasting Graves disease. In building TCR beta libraries, iRepertoire HTBI primers were used together with Arm-PCR of CDR3 regions. TCRdb re-analysed the multiplex PCR reads in MiXCR, keeping a single row per CDR3 protein. The sample lists approximately 440,000 distinct CDR3 sequences, roughly 16% seen once, with less than 15% in the top ten. Time point: newly diagnosed GD, antithyroid drugs for less than 3 months. PBMC-extracted RNA yielded the TCR library. The CDR3 is 14 amino acids. V trimming: 6 bases; J trimming: 8 bases; junction bases outside the gene matches: 11. The V gene's germline CDR1 is SGHRS and CDR2 YFSETQ. This sample also appeared in a second study, on T cells in Graves' hyperthyroidism and ophthalmopathy. According to that study: Those patients with uncontrolled infection, other autoimmune disease, pregnancy or lactation were excluded. Most clonotypes that expanded in the thyroid above 0.001 also showed up in blood.

The sample in question was peripheral blood mononuclear cells (PBMCs), obtained at new diagnosis, from a patient treated with antithyroid drugs. The V and J genes are TRBV5-1 and TRBJ2-1; 7 bases line up with TRBD1. The receptor's source is a middle-aged man with Graves disease. The CDR3 spells CASTGRGSPDEQFF. In DNA, the CDR3 is TGCGCCAGCACCGGCAGGGGGTCCCCCGATGAGCAGTTCTTC.